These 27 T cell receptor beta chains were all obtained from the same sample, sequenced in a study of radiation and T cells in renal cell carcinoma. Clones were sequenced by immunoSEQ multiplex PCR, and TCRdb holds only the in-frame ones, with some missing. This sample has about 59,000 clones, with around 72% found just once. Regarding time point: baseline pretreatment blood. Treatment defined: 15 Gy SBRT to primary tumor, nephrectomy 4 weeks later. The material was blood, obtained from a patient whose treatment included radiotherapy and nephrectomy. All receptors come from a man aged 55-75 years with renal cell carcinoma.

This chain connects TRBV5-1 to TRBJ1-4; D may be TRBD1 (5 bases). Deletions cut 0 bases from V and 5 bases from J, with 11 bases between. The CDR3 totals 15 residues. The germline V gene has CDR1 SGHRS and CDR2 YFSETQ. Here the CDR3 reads CASSLAGRRNEKLFF. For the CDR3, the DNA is TGCGCCAGCAGCTTGGCGGGACGAAGGAATGAAAAACTGTTTTTT.

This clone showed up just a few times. As DNA, the CDR3 is TGTGCCAGCAGCGCGCCGGACAGACCCTCCTATGGCTACACCTTC. Protein product: CASSAPDRPSYGYTF. The chain combines TRBV7-9 with TRBJ1-2; TRBD1 might be the D (6 bases). The CDR3 is 15 residues long. The ends were cut back, 5 bases at V and 4 bases at J, with 17 bases in the middle. CDR1 SEHNR and CDR2 FQNEAQ come from the germline V gene (reference sequence).

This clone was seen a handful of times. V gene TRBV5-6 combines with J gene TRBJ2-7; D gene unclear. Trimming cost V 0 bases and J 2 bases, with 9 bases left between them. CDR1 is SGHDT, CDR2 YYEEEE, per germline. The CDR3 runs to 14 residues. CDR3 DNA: TGTGCCAGCAGCTTGGCCCTACAGACCTACGAGCAGTACTTC. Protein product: CASSLALQTYEQYF.

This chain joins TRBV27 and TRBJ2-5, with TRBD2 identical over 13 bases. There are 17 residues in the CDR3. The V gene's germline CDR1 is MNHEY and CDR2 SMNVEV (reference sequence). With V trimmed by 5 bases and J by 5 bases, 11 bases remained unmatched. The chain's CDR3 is CASSPGTSGAYWETQYF. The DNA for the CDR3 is TGTGCCAGCAGTCCCGGGACTAGCGGGGCCTATTGGGAGACCCAGTACTTC.

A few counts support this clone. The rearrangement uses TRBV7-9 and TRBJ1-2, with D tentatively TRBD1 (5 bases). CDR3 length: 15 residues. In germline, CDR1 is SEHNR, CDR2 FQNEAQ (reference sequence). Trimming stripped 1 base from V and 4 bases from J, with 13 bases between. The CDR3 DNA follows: TGTGCCAGCAGCTTAGTGGGGGAAGAAGCCTATGGCTACACCTTC. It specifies CASSLVGEEAYGYTF.

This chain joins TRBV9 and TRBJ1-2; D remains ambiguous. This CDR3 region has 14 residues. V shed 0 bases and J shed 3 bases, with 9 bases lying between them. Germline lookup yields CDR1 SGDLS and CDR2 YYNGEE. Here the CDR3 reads CASSVDGQYYGYTF. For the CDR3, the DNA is TGTGCCAGCAGCGTAGACGGGCAGTACTATGGCTACACCTTC.

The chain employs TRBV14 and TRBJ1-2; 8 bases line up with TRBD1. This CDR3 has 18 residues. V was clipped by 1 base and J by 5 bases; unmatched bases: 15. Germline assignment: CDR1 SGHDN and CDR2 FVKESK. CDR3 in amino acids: CASSQVQGAYSLRYGYTF. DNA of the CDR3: TGTGCCAGCAGCCAAGTCCAGGGGGCTTATTCGTTACGATATGGCTACACCTTC.

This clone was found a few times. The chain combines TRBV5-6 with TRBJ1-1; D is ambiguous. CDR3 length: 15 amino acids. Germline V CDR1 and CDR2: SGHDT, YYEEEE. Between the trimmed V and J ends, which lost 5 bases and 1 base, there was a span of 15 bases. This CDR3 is CASSLTPLANTEAFF. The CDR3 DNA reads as TGTGCCAGCAGTCTTACCCCTCTGGCGAACACTGAAGCTTTCTTT.

The CDR3, as DNA: TGTGCCAGCAGTTTCCCCCAGGGGGGCAACTATGGCTACACCTTC. The encoded protein is CASSFPQGGNYGYTF. The chain employs TRBV6-1 and TRBJ1-2, with TRBD1 matching over 7 bases. Losses at the gene ends were 5 bases for V and 2 bases for J; bases not matched to a gene: 8. CDR1 is MNHNS and CDR2 is SASEGT in the germline V gene. This CDR3 is 15 amino acids long.

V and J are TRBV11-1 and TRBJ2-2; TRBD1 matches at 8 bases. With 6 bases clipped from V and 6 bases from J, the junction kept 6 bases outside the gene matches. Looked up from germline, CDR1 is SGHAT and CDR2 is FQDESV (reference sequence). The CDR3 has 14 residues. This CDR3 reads CASSLGQGPGELFF. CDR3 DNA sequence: TGTGCCAGCAGTCTCGGACAGGGTCCCGGGGAGCTGTTTTTT.

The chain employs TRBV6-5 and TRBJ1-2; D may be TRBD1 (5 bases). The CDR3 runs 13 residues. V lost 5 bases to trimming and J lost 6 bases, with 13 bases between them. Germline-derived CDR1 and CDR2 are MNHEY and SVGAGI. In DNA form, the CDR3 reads TGTGCCAGCAGTCTTCAGGGAGGGGATGGCTACACCTTC. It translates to CASSLQGGDGYTF.

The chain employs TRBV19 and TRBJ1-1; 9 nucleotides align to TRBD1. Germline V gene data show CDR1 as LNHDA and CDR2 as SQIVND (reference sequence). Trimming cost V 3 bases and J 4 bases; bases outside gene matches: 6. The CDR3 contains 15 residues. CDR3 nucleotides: TGTGCCAGTAGTATCGTAGGGACAGGGCCCACTGAAGCTTTCTTT. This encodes CASSIVGTGPTEAFF.

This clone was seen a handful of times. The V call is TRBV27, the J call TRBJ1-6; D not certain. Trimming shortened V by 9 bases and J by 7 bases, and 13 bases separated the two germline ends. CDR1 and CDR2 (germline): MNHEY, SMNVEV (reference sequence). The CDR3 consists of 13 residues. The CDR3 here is CARYPADNSPLHF. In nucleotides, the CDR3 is TGTGCCAGATACCCCGCCGACAATTCACCCCTCCACTTT.

The CDR3 spells CASSHGGHTEAFF. Written as DNA, the CDR3 is TGCGCCAGCAGCCACGGAGGGCACACTGAAGCTTTCTTT. The rearrangement joins TRBV5-1 to TRBJ1-1; D not certain. Trimming cost V 4 bases and J 3 bases, with 10 bases left between them. The germline V gene encodes CDR1 SGHRS and CDR2 YFSETQ. The length of the CDR3 is 13 residues. The variable domain in full, with the rest retrieved from reference TRBV5-1 and TRBJ1-1, is KAGVTQTPRYLIKTRGQQVTLSCSPISGHRSVSWYQQTPGQGLQFLFEYFSETQRNKGNFPGRFSGRQFSNSRSEMNVSTLELGDSALYLCASSHGGHTEAFFGQGTRLTVV.

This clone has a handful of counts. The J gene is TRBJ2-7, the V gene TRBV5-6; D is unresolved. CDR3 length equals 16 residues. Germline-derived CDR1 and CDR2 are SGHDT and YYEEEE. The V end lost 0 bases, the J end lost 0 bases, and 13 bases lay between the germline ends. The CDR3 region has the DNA TGTGCCAGCAGCTTGGAGGGCAGTTGGATCTCCTACGAGCAGTACTTC. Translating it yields CASSLEGSWISYEQYF.

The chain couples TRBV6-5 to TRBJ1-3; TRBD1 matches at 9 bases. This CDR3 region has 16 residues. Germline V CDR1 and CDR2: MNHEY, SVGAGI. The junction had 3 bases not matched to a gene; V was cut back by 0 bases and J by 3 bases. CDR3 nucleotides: TGTGCCAGCAGTTACTCGGGACAGGGAGATGGAAACACCATATATTTT. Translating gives CASSYSGQGDGNTIYF.

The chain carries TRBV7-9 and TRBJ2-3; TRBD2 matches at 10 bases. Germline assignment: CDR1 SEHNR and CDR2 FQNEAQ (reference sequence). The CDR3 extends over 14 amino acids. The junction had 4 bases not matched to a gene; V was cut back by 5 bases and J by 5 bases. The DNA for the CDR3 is TGTGCCAGCAGCCCCCGGACTAGCGGAGATACGCAGTATTTT. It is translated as CASSPRTSGDTQYF.

In nucleotides, the CDR3 is TGTGCCAGCAGCGAAACTAGCGAGACATACCAAGAGACCCAGTACTTC. Its protein product is CASSETSETYQETQYF. The V call is TRBV11-3, the J call TRBJ2-5, with 7 bases lining up with TRBD2. J was trimmed by 0 bases and V by 5 bases; bases with no gene match: 9. The CDR3 loop spans 16 amino acids. In germline, CDR1 is SGHNT, CDR2 YENEEA.

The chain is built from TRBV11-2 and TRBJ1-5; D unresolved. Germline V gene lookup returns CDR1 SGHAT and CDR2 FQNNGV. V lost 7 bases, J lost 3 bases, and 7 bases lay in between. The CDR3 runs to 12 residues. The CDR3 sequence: CASTQANQPQHF. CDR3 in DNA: TGTGCCAGCACCCAGGCCAATCAGCCCCAGCATTTT.

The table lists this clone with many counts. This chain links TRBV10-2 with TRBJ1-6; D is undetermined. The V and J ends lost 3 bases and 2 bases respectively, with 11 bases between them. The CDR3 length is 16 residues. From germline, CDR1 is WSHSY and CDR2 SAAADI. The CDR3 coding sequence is TGCGCCAGCAGTGATTTTGGGAGGGCCTATAATTCACCCCTCCACTTT. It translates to CASSDFGRAYNSPLHF.

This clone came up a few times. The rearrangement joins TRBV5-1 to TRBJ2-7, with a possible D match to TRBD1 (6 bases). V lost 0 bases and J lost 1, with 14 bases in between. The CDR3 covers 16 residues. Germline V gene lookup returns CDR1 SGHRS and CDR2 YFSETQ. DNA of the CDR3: TGCGCCAGCAGCTTGGAAATACAGGGACCTTCCTACGAGCAGTACTTC. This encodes CASSLEIQGPSYEQYF.

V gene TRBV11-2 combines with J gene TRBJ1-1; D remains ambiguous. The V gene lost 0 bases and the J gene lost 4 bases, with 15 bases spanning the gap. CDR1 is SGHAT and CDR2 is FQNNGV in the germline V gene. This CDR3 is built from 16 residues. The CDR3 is CASSLDHRATGTEAFF. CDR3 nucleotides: TGTGCCAGCAGCTTAGATCATAGGGCGACGGGCACTGAAGCTTTCTTT.

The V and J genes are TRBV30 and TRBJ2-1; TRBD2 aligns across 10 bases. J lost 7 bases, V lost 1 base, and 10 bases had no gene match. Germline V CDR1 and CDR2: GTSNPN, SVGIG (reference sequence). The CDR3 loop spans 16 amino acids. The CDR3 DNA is TGTGCCTGGAGTGGCCCTACTAGCGGGACGGCTAATGAGCAGTTCTTC. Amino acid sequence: CAWSGPTSGTANEQFF.

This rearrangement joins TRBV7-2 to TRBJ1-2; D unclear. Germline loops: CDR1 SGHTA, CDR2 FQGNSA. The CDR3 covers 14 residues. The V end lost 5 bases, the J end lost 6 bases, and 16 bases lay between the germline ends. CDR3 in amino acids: CASSRVRGSDGYTF. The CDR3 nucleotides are TGTGCCAGCAGCCGAGTTCGGGGTTCTGATGGCTACACCTTC.

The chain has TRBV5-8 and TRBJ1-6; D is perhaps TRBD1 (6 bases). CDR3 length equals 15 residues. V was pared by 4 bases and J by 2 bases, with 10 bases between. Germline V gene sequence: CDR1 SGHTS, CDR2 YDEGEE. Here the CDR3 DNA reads TGTGCCAGCAGCCCCGGACAGACCTATAATTCACCCCTCCACTTT. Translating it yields CASSPGQTYNSPLHF. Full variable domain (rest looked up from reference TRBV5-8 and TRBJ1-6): EAGVTQSPTHLIKTRGQQATLRCSPISGHTSVYWYQQALGLGLQFLLWYDEGEERNRGNFPPRFSGRQFPNYSSELNVNALELEDSALYLCASSPGQTYNSPLHFGNGTRLTVT.

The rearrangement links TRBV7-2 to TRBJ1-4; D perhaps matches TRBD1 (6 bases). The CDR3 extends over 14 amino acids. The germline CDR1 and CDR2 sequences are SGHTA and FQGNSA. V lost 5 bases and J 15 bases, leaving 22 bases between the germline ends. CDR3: CASSLGTTGTAVFF. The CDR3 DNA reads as TGTGCCAGCAGCCTAGGGACAACGGGGACCGCAGTGTTTTTT.

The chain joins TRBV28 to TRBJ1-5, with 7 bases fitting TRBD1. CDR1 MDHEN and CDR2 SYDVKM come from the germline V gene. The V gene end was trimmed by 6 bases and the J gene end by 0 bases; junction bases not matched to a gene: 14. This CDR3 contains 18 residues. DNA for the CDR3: TGTGCCAGCAGCCCGGACAGGTACGGGGCTTATAGCAATCAGCCCCAGCATTTT. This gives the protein CASSPDRYGAYSNQPQHF.